This TCR beta chain comes out of a study of T cell repertoires in cytomegalovirus infection. CDR3 length: 16 amino acids. The germline V gene encodes CDR1 MNHEY and CDR2 SVGAGI. The V gene end was trimmed by 2 bases and the J gene end by 0 bases; junction bases not matched to a gene: 4. About this clonotype: Its antigen is currently unknown.

TCRdb processed the reads anew with MiXCR; each CDR3 protein has one entry. The sample lists approximately 1,000,000 distinct CDR3 sequences, about a third occurring once. The genes are TRBV6-5 and TRBJ1-1, with 9 bases that match TRBD1. The sequence was obtained from a human donor in good health (CMV status not recorded). Some clones in this sample may be carry-over from other donors' samples. This specimen was cultured CD8+ T cells from PBMCs, taken from culture after CMV antigen stimulation. This chain's CDR3 is CASSYGTGSMNTEAFF. CDR3 coding DNA: TGTGCCAGCAGTTACGGGACAGGGTCGATGAACACTGAAGCTTTCTTT.